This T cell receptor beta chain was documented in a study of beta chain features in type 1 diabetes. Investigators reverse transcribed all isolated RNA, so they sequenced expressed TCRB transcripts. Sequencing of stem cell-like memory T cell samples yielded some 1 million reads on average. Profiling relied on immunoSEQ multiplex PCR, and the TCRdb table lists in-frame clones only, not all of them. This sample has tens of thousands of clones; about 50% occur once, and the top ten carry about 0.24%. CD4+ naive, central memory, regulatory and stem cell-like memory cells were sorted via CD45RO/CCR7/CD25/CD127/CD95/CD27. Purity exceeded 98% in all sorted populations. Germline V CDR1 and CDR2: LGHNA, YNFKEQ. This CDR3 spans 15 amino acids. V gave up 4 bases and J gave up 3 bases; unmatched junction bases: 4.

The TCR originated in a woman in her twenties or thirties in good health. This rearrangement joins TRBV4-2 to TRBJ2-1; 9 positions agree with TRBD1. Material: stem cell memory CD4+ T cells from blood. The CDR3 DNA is TGTGCCAGCAGCCCCTGGACAGGGGTCTACAATGAGCAGTTCTTC. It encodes CASSPWTGVYNEQFF.